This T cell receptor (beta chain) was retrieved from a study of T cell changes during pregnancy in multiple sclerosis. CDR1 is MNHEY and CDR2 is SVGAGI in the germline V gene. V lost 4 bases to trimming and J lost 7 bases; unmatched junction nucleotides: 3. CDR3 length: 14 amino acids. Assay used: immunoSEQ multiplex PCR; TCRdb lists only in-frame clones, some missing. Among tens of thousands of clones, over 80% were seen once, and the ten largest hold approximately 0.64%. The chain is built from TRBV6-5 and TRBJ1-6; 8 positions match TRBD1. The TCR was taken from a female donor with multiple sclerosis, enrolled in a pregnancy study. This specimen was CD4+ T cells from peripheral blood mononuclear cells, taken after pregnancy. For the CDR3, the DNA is TGTGCCAGCAGTTGGGACAGGATGAATTCACCCCTCCACTTT. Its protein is CASSWDRMNSPLHF.